Sequencing of this T cell receptor beta chain was carried out in a study of blood T cell repertoires in COVID-19. Germline V CDR1 and CDR2: LGHDT, YNNKEL (reference sequence). This CDR3 spans 16 amino acids. V lost 2 bases to trimming and J lost 7 bases, with 20 bases between them. Only in-frame clones appear in the TCRdb table, and some are missing; sequencing was by immunoSEQ multiplex PCR. Of a few hundred thousand clones detected, about nine tenths appear once; the ten largest clones hold almost 9.5%. The chain uses TRBV3-1 (or the pseudogene TRBV3-2) and TRBJ1-2; no reliable D call. Input material: PBMCs or T cells enriched from blood (not recorded which). This TCR came from a woman aged 25 to 39 who had recovered from COVID-19. The CDR3 nucleotides read TGTGCCAGCAGCCAATTAGGGAGAGGAAGGGAACGTGGCTACACCTTC. Protein: CASSQLGRGRERGYTF.